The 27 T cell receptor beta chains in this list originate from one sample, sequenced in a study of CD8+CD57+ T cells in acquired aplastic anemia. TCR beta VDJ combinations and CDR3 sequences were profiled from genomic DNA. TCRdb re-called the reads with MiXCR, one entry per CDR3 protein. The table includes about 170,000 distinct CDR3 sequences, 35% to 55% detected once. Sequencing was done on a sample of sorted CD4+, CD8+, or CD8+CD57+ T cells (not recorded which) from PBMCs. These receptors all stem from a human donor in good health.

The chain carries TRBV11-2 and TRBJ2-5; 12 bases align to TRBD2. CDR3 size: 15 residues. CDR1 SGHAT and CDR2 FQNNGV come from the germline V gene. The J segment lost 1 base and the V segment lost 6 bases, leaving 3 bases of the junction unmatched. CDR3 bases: TGTGCCAGCAGGAAGACTAGCGGGGGCCAAGAGACCCAGTACTTC. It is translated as CASRKTSGGQETQYF.

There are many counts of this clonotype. The CDR3 nucleotides read TGTGCCAGCAGCTTAGAGTTCTCAGAGACCCAGTACTTC. Its translation: CASSLEFSETQYF. This chain connects TRBV11-2 to TRBJ2-5; D is uncertain. The CDR3 consists of 13 residues. Trimming pared 0 bases from V and 4 bases from J, leaving 6 bases between. Germline loops: CDR1 SGHAT, CDR2 FQNNGV.

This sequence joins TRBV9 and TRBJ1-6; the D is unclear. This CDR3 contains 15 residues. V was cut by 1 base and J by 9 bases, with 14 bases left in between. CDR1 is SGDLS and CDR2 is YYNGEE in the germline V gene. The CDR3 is CASSVTGADSSPLHF. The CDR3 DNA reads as TGTGCCAGCAGCGTAACCGGAGCGGATAGTTCACCCCTCCACTTT.

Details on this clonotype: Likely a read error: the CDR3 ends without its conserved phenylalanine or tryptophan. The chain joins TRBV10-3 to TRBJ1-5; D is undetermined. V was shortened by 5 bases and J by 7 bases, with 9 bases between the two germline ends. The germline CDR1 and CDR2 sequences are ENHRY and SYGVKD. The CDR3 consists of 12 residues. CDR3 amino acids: CAISSDGQPQHL. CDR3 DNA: TGTGCCATCAGTTCAGACGGCCAGCCCCAGCATCTT.

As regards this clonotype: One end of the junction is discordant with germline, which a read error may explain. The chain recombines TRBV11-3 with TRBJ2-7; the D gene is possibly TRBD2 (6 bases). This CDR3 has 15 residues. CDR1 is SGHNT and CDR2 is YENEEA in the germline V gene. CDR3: CASSSRGLSSYGQYF. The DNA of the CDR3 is TGTGCCAGCAGCTCCCGGGGGTTGTCATCCTACGGGCAGTACTTC.

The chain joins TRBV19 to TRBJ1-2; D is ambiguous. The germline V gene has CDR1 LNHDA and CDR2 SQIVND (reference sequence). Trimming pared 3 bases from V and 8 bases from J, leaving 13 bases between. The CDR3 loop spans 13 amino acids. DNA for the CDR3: TGTGCCAGTAGTATTCCGGGTCACGGGGGCTACACCTTC. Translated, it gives CASSIPGHGGYTF.

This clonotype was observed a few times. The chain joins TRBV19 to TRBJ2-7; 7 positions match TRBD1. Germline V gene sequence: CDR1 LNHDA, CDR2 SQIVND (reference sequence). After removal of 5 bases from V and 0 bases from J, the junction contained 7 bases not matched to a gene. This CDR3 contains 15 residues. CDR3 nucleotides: TGTGCCAGTAGTCGGGACAGATCAAGCTCCTACGAGCAGTACTTC. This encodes CASSRDRSSSYEQYF.

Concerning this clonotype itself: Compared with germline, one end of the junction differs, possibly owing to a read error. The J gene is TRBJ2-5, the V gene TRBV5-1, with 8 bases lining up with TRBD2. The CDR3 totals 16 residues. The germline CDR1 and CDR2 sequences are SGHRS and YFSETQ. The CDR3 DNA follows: TGCGCCGGCAGCCACGGGAGGGCGGGCGGACAAGAGACCCAGTACTTC. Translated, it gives CAGSHGRAGGQETQYF.

CDR3 residues: CASSFFSAARNEQFF. The CDR3 region has the DNA TGTGCCAGCAGCTTTTTTTCAGCCGCTAGAAATGAGCAGTTCTTC. The genes are TRBV7-6 and TRBJ2-1; D unresolved. The CDR3 sequence is 15 residues long. V was cut by 3 bases and J by 7 bases, with 16 bases left in between. Germline CDR1 is SGHVS and CDR2 is FNYEAQ.

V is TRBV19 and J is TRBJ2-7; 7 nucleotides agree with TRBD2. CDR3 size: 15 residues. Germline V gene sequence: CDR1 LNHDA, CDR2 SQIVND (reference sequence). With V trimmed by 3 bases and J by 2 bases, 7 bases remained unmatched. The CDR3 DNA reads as TGTGCCAGTAGTATGGGGGGGACGGTTACCTACGAGCAGTACTTC. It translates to CASSMGGTVTYEQYF.

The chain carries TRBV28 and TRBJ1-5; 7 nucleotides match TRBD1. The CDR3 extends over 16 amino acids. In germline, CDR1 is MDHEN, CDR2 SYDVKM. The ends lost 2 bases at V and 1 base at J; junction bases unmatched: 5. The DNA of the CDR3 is TGTGCCAGCAGTTTACCCGACAGGGCGAGCAATCAGCCCCAGCATTTT. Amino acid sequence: CASSLPDRASNQPQHF.

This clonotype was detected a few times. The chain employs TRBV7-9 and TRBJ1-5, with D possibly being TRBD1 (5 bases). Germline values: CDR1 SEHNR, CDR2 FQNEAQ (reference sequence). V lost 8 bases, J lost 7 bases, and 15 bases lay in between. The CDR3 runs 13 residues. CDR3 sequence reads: CASSPETAQPQHF. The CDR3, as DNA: TGTGCCAGCTCACCAGAGACAGCCCAGCCCCAGCATTTT.

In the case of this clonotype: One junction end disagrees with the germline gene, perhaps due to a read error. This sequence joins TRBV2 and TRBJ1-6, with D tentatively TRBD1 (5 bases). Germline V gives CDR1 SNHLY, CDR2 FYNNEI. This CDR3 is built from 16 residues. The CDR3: CASNARDYYKDSPLHF. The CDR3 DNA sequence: TGCGCCAGCAACGCCAGGGACTACTATAAAGATTCACCCCTCCACTTT.

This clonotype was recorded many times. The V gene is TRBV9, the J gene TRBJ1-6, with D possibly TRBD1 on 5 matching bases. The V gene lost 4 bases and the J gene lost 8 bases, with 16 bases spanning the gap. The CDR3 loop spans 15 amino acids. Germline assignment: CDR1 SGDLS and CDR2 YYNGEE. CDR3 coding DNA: TGTGCCAGCAGCAGTCTCGGGACTTCGCATTCACCCCTCCACTTT. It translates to CASSSLGTSHSPLHF.

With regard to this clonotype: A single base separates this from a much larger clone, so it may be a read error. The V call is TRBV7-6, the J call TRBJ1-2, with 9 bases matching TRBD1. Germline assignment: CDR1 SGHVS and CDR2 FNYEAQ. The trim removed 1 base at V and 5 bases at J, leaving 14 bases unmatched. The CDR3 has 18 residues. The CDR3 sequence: CASSLGNFGTGNQYGYTF. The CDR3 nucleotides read TGTGCCAGCAGCTTAGGAAATTTCGGGACAGGGAACCAGTATGGCTACACCTTC. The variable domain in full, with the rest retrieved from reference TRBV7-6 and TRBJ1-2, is GAGVSQSPRYKVTKRGQDVALRCDPISGHVSLYWYRQALGQGPEFLTYFNYEAQQDKSGLPNDRFSAERPEGSISTLTIQRTEQRDSAMYRCASSLGNFGTGNQYGYTFGSGTRLTVV.

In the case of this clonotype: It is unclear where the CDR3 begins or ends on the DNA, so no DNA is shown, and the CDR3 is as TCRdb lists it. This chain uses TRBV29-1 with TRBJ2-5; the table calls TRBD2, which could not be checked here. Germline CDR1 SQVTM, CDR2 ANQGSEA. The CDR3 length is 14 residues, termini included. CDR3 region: CSVLSLDGPETQYF.

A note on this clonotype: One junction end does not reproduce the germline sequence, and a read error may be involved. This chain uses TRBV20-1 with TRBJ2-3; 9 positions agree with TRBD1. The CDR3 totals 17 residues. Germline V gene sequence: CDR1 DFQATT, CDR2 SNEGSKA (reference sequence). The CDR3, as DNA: TGCAGTGCTAGAGATCCATCCGGGACAGGGAGCACAGATACGCAGTCTTTT. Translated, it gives CSARDPSGTGSTDTQSF.

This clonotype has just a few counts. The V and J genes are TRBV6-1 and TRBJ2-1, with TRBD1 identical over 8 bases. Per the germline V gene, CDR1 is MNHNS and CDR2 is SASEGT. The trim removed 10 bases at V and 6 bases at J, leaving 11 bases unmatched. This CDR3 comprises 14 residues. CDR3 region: CATGQGAVGNEQFF. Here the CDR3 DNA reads TGTGCCACAGGACAGGGCGCCGTCGGCAATGAGCAGTTCTTC.

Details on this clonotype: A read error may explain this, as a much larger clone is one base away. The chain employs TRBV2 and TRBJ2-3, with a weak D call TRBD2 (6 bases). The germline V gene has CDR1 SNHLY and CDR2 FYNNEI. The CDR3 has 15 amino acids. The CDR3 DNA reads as TGTGCCAGCAGTGAATCGGGAGTTCGCACAGATACGCGGTATTTT. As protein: CASSESGVRTDTRYF.

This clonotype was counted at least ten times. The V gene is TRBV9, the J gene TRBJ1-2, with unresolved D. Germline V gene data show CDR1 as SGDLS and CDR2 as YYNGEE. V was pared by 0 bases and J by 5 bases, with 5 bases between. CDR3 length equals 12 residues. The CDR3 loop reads CASSVGKYGYTF. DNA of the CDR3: TGTGCCAGCAGCGTAGGGAAATATGGCTACACCTTC.

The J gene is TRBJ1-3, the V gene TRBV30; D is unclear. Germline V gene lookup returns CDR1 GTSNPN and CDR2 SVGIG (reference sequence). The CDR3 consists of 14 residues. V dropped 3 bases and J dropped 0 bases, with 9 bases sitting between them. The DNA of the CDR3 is TGTGCCTGGAGAGCCGGGAGCTCTGGAAACACCATATATTTT. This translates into CAWRAGSSGNTIYF.

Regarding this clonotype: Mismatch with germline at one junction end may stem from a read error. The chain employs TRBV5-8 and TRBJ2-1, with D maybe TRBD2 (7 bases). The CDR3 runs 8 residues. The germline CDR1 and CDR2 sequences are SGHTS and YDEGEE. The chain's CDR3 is CAEGGDDF. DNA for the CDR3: TGTGCCGAAGGGGGGGATGACTTC.

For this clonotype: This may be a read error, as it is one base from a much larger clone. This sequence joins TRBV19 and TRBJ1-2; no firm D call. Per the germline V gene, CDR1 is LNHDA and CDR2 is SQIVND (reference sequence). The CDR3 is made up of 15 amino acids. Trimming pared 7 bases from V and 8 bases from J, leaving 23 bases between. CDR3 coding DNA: TGTGCCAGTACCTTTACCCCGAGAGGGCAAACCGGCTACACCTTC. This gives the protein CASTFTPRGQTGYTF. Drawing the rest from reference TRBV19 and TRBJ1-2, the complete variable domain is DGGITQSPKYLFRKEGQNVTLSCEQNLNHDAMYWYRQDPGQGLRLIYYSQIVNDFQKGDIAEGYSVSREKKESFPLTVTSAQKNPTAFYLCASTFTPRGQTGYTFGSGTRLTVV.

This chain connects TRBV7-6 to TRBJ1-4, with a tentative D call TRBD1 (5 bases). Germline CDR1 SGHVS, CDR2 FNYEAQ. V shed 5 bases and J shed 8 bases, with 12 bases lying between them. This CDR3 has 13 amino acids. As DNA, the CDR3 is TGTGCCAGCAGCCGGGACGGATACGAAAAACTGTTTTTT. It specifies CASSRDGYEKLFF.

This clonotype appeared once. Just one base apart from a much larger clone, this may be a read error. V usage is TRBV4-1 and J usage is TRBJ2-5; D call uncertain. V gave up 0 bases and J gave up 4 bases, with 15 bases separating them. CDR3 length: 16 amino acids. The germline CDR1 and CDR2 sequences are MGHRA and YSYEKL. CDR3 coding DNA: TGCGCCAGCAGCCAAGAGGTAGCCGTCATCGTAGAGACCCAGTACTTC. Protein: CASSQEVAVIVETQYF.

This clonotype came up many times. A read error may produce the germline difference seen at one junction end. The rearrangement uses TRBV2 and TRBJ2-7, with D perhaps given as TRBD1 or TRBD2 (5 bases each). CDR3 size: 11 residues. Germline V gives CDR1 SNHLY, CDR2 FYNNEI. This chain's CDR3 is CASSDRGVSFF. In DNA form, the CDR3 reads TGTGCCAGCAGTGATAGAGGGGTCTCCTTCTTC.

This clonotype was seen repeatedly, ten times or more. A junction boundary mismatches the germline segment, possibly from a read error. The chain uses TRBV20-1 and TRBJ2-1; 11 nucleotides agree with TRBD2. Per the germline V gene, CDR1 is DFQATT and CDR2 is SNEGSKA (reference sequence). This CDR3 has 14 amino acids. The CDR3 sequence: CSARGLAGGNEQFF. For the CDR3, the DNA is TGCAGTGCGAGAGGGCTAGCGGGAGGTAATGAGCAGTTCTTC.